The present T cell receptor (beta chain) was sequenced within a study of blood T cell repertoires in COVID-19. Study as a whole: Acute-phase and convalescent COVID-19 samples originated in the United States, Italy and Spain.

Source study methods: By means of reference gene primer amplification, nucleated cell counts were estimated. Data came from immunoSEQ multiplex PCR; TCRdb stores just in-frame clones and leaves some out. V and J calls and clone size are those listed in that table; D and trimming were worked out from the DNA. The sample carries over 35,000 clones, about four fifths recorded once. The source material was peripheral blood. This TCR was sampled from a man aged 35 to 55 with active or convalescent COVID-19.

CDR3 amino acids: CASSLGGGGFDEQFF. The CDR3 DNA follows: TGTGCCAGCAGTTTAGGCGGGGGCGGTTTCGATGAGCAGTTCTTC. The chain joins TRBV6-2 or TRBV6-3 to TRBJ2-1, with D maybe TRBD2 (7 bases). V was trimmed by 4 bases and J by 8 bases, leaving 18 bases between them. Germline loops: CDR1 MNHEY, CDR2 SVGEGT. The CDR3 length is 15 residues.